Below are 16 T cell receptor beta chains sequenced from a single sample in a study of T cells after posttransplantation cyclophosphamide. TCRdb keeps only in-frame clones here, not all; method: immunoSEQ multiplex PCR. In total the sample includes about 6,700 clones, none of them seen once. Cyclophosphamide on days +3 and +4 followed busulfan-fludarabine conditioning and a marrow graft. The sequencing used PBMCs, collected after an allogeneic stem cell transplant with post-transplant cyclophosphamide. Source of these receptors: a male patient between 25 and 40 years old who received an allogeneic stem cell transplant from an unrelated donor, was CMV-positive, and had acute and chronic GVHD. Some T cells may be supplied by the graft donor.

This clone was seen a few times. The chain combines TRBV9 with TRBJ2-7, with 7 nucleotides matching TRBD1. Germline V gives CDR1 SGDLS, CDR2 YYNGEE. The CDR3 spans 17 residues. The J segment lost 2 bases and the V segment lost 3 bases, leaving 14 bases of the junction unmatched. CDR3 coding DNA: TGTGCCAGCAGCGAAGAACAGGGGCCTACCCCTACCTACGAGCAGTACTTC. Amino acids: CASSEEQGPTPTYEQYF.

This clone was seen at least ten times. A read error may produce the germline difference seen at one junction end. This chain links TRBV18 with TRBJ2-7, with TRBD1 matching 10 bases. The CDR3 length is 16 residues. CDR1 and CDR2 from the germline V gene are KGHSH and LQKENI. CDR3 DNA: TGTGCCAGTTCACCACAGAGGACAGGGGGGCCCTACGAGCAGTACTTC. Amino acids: CASSPQRTGGPYEQYF.

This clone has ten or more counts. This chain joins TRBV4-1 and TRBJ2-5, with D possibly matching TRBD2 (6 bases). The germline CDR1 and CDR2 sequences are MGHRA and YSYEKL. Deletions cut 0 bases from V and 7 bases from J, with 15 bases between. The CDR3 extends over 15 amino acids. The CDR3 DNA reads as TGCGCCAGCAGCCAAGAACCTCGGGACTTCCCGACCCAGTACTTC. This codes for CASSQEPRDFPTQYF.

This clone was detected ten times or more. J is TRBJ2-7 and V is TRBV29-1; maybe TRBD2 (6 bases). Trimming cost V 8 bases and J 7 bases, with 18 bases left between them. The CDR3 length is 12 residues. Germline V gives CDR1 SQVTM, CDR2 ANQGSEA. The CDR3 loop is CSSRGGRGEQYF. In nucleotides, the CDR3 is TGCAGCTCCCGGGGAGGCCGAGGGGAGCAGTACTTC.

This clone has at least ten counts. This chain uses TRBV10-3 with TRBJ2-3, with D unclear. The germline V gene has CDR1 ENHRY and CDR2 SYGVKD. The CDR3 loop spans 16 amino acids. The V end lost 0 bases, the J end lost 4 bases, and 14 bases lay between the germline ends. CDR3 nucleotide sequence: TGTGCCATCAGTGAGTCGTCCCGCGGTGGCGCAGATACGCAGTATTTT. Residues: CAISESSRGGADTQYF.

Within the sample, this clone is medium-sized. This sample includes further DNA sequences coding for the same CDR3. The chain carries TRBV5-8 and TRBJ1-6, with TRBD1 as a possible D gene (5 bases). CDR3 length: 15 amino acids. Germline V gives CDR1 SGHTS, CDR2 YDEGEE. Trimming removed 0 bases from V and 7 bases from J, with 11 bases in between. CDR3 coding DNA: TGTGCCAGCAGCTTGGGGCAGGGAGGCAATTCACCCCTCCACTTT. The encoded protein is CASSLGQGGNSPLHF. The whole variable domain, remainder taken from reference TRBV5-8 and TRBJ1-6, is EAGVTQSPTHLIKTRGQQATLRCSPISGHTSVYWYQQALGLGLQFLLWYDEGEERNRGNFPPRFSGRQFPNYSSELNVNALELEDSALYLCASSLGQGGNSPLHFGNGTRLTVT.

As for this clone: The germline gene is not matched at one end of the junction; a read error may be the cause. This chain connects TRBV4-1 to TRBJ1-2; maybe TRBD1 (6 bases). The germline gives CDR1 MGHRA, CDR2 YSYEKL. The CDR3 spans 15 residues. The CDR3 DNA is TGTGCCAGCAGCCAAGAACAGGGAGCTAACCATGGCTACACCTTC. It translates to CASSQEQGANHGYTF.

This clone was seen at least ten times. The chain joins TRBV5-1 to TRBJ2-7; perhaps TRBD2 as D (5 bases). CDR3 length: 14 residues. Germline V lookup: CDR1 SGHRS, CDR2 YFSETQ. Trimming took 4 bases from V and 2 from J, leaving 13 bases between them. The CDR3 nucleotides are TGCGCCAGCAGCCCGGGGTCCCAGGCCTACGAGCAGTACTTC. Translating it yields CASSPGSQAYEQYF. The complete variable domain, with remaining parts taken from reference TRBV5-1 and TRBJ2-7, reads KAGVTQTPRYLIKTRGQQVTLSCSPISGHRSVSWYQQTPGQGLQFLFEYFSETQRNKGNFPGRFSGRQFSNSRSEMNVSTLELGDSALYLCASSPGSQAYEQYFGPGTRLTVT.

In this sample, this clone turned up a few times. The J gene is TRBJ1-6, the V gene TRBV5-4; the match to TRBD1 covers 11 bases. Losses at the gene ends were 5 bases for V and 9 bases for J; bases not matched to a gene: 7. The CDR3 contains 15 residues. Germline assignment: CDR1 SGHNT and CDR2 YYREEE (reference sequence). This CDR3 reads CASSKDRGLGSPLHF. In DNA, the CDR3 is TGTGCCAGCAGTAAGGACAGGGGGCTTGGTTCACCCCTCCACTTT.

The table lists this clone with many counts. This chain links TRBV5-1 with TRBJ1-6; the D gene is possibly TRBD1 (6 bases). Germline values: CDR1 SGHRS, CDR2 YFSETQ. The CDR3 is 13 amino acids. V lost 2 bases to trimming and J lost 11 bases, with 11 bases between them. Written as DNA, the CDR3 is TGCGCCAGCAGCTTTGGGGGGGGGCCACCCCTCCACTTT. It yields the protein CASSFGGGPPLHF.

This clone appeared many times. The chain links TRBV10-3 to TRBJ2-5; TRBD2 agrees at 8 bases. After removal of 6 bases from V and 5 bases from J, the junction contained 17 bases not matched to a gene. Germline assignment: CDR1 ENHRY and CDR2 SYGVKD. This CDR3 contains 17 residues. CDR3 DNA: TGTGCCATCAGGAGGGGGAGCGGGGGTCGCCGGTTGGAGACCCAGTACTTC. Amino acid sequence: CAIRRGSGGRRLETQYF.

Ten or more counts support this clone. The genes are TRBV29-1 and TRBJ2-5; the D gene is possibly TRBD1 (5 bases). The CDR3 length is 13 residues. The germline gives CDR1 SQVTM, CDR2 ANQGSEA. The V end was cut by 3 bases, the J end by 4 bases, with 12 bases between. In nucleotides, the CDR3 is TGCAGCGTTGATTTACCAGGGCTAGAGACCCAGTACTTC. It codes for CSVDLPGLETQYF.

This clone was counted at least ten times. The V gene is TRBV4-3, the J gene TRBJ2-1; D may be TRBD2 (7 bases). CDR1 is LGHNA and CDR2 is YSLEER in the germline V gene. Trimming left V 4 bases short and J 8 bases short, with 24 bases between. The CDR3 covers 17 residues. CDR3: CASSLSGERGRAHEQFF. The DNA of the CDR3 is TGCGCCAGCAGCCTCAGCGGGGAGAGGGGGAGGGCACATGAGCAGTTCTTC.

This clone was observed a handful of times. The CDR3 protein is CASSATLAGGSRELFF. The CDR3 DNA reads as TGTGCCAGCAGCGCGACTCTAGCGGGGGGTAGCCGGGAGCTGTTTTTT. The V and J genes are TRBV9 and TRBJ2-2; 11 positions agree with TRBD2. This CDR3 comprises 16 residues. Germline-derived CDR1 and CDR2 are SGDLS and YYNGEE. J gave up 9 bases and V 3 bases, and 10 bases lay outside the gene matches.

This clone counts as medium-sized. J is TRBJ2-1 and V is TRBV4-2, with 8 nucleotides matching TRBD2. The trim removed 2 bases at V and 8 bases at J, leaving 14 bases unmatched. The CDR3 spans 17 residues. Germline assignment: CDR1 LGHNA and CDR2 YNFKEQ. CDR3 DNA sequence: TGTGCCAGCAGCCAATCCCTCCCCGGGAGGGCCATCGATGAGCAGTTCTTC. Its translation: CASSQSLPGRAIDEQFF.

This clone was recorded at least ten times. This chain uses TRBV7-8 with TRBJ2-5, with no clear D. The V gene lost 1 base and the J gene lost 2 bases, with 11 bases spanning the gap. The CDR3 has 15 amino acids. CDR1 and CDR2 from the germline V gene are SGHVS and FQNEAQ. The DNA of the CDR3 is TGTGCCAGCAGCTTAGTCTATGGGCAGCAAGAGACCCAGTACTTC. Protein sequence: CASSLVYGQQETQYF.